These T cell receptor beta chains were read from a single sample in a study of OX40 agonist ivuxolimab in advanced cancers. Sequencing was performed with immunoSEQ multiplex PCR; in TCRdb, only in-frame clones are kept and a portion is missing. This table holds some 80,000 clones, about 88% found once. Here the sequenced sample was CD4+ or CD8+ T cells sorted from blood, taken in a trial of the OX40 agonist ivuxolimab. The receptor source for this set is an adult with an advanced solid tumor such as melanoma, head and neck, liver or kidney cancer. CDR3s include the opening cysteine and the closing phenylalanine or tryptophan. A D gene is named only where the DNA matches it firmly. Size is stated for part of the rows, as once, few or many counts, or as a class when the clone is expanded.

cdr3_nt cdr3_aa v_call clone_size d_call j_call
TGTGCCAGCAGCGGAAGGACAGGGGGAGCATCTGAAGCTTTCTTT CASSGRTGGASEAFF TRBV9 many TRBD1 TRBJ1-1
TGTGCCAGCAGTGCGGGACAATGGTCACCCCTCCACTTT CASSAGQWSPLHF TRBV6-1 few - TRBJ1-6
TGTGCCAGCAGTTCGACTAGCGGGAGTCGGTTAGGGACCCAGTACTTC CASSSTSGSRLGTQYF TRBV27 - TRBD2 TRBJ2-5
TGCAGCGTTGGGGGACAAGTTAACACTGAAGCTTTCTTT CSVGGQVNTEAFF TRBV29-1 - - TRBJ1-1
TGTGCCAGCAGCTTAACCCCCGCGGGTACGGAGACCCAGTACTTC CASSLTPAGTETQYF TRBV7-2 - - TRBJ2-5
TGTGCCAGCAGCTTAAGTGACAGAAAAATTCTCTATGGCTACACCTTC CASSLSDRKILYGYTF TRBV11-2 - - TRBJ1-2
TGTGCCAGCAGTTACTCTGCGGGGGCCTACGAGCAGTACTTC CASSYSAGAYEQYF TRBV6-5 - TRBD2 TRBJ2-7
TGTGCCAGCTCACCAGCGGGGGGCTTCTACGAGCAGTACTTC CASSPAGGFYEQYF TRBV18 once TRBD2 TRBJ2-7
TGCGCCAGCAGCTTGGCGGCGGGGCTACAAGAGACCCAGTACTTC CASSLAAGLQETQYF TRBV5-1 - - TRBJ2-5
TGTGCCAGCAGTTTCTGGGACACAGATACGCAGTATTTT CASSFWDTDTQYF TRBV27 - - TRBJ2-3
TGTGCCAGCAGTTACTCGGGCGGGCCTAATGAAAAACTGTTTTTT CASSYSGGPNEKLFF TRBV6-5 - - TRBJ1-4
TGTGCCATCAGACCGGGACAGAACACCGGGGAGCTGTTTTTT CAIRPGQNTGELFF TRBV10-3 - - TRBJ2-2
TGCAGCGTAGGCAGGGAAGGAAACATTCAGTACTTC CSVGREGNIQYF TRBV29-1 - - TRBJ2-4
TGCGCCAGCAGCAAACAGGACAGGGGGACTTTGGGTGGCTACACCTTC CASSKQDRGTLGGYTF TRBV5-1 - TRBD1 TRBJ1-2
TGTGCCAGCAGCCAAGAAAACAGGGGAAGGTATGTGGGCACTGAAGCTTTCTTT CASSQENRGRYVGTEAFF TRBV4-2 - TRBD1 TRBJ1-1
TGTGCCAGCAGTTCCTCAGGGGGGGGCTACACCTTC CASSSSGGGYTF TRBV6-5 - TRBD1 TRBJ1-2
TGTGCCAGCAGCCTCCTGGCCGAAAAACTGTTTTTT CASSLLAEKLFF TRBV4-2 once - TRBJ1-4
TGTGCCAGCAGCTTAGGACAGTCCTCCGGGCAGTACTTC CASSLGQSSGQYF TRBV2 - - TRBJ2-7
TGTGCCAGCAGCCTAATGGGCTCCGGATCTGGAAACACCATATATTTT CASSLMGSGSGNTIYF TRBV16 once - TRBJ1-3
TGTGCCAGTCAACACCCGGACAGGGCCGGGGAGCTGTTTTTT CASQHPDRAGELFF TRBV19 - TRBD1 TRBJ2-2
TGCGCCAGCAGCTTGGCTGGGGCACGAGGCTACACCTTC CASSLAGARGYTF TRBV5-1 once - TRBJ1-2
TGTGCCAGCAGCCAAGATGACACAGGGGGCGCTTTTGGCTACACCTTC CASSQDDTGGAFGYTF TRBV4-2 - TRBD1 TRBJ1-2
TGTGCCAGCACAGGACAGGCGAACACTGAAGCTTTCTTT CASTGQANTEAFF TRBV2 - TRBD1 TRBJ1-1
TGTGCCAGCAGCTTGGGGAATTCCTACGAGCAGTACTTC CASSLGNSYEQYF TRBV5-6 - - TRBJ2-7
TGCGCCAGCAGCCAAGAGAGCGGGAGTAACTACGAGCAGTACTTC CASSQESGSNYEQYF TRBV4-3 - TRBD2 TRBJ2-7
TGTGCCAGCAGCCGACAGGATTACTATGGCTACACCTTC CASSRQDYYGYTF TRBV11-2 few - TRBJ1-2
TGTGCCAGCAGTTTATATGGAACTAACCTTAACTATGGCTACACCTTC CASSLYGTNLNYGYTF TRBV27 medium-sized - TRBJ1-2
TGTGCCAGCAGCTCCCGGGGGGGGGCAGGCTATGGCTACACCTTC CASSSRGGAGYGYTF TRBV7-2 - - TRBJ1-2
TGTGCCAGCAGCTTACGCGGCAGGGAGGGAACTGAAGCTTTCTTT CASSLRGREGTEAFF TRBV7-3 - - TRBJ1-1
TGCGCCAGCAGCCGAGCCCGACAGGGACTGAACTATGGCTACACCTTC CASSRARQGLNYGYTF TRBV4-3 - TRBD1 TRBJ1-2
TGCGCCAGCAGCTCCGCTCGACAGGGCCACTATGGCTACACCTTC CASSSARQGHYGYTF TRBV5-1 - TRBD1 TRBJ1-2
TGTGCCAGCAGTAATAGACAGGGTCCGTACGAGCAGTACTTC CASSNRQGPYEQYF TRBV6-1 - TRBD1 TRBJ2-7
TGTGCCAGCAGTTACTTTGGGACAAATCCCTACGAGCAGTACTTC CASSYFGTNPYEQYF TRBV6-5 - - TRBJ2-7
TGTGCCAGTAGTATAGACGTATCCTACGAGCAGTACTTC CASSIDVSYEQYF TRBV19 - - TRBJ2-7
TGTGCCAGTAGTATCTTCAGCGGGGGTTACAATGAGCAGTTCTTC CASSIFSGGYNEQFF TRBV19 - TRBD2 TRBJ2-1
TGTGCCAGCAGCTCCGACGGACCAACTAATGAAAAACTGTTTTTT CASSSDGPTNEKLFF TRBV6-5 - - TRBJ1-4
TGTGCCAGTAGTCCCGGACAGGGAGGGACCCAGTACTTC CASSPGQGGTQYF TRBV19 - TRBD1 TRBJ2-5
TGTGCCAGCTCACCATTGAGGGGGACCGGGTCGGAGGGCTACACCTTC CASSPLRGTGSEGYTF TRBV18 - - TRBJ1-2
TGTGCCAGCAGCTTAGGGGGCAGGAACACTGAAGCTTTCTTT CASSLGGRNTEAFF TRBV11-3 - - TRBJ1-1
TGTGCCTGGAGTGGAGGGCGCAATCAGCCCCAGCATTTT CAWSGGRNQPQHF TRBV30 - - TRBJ1-5
TGTGCCAGCAGTTACTCGACGGTCATGAACACTGAAGCTTTCTTT CASSYSTVMNTEAFF TRBV6-5 - - TRBJ1-1
TGTGCCAGCAGCCTCCGTCCAGGCTCCGGGAATTCACCCCTCCACTTT CASSLRPGSGNSPLHF TRBV11-3 - - TRBJ1-6
TGTGCCTGGACCCAGTGGGAGGGGACCTACGAGCAGTACTTC CAWTQWEGTYEQYF TRBV30 once TRBD2 TRBJ2-7
TGTGCCAGCAGCTTAGCGGCAGGTCAGGGGCTAAACACCATATATTTT CASSLAAGQGLNTIYF TRBV7-2 - - TRBJ1-3
TGCGCCAGCAGCTTCGGGACAGCTAATGAAAAACTGTTTTTT CASSFGTANEKLFF TRBV5-1 - TRBD1 TRBJ1-4
TGTGCCTGGTCCTACAGGGGGAGCACTGAAGCTTTCTTT CAWSYRGSTEAFF TRBV30 few TRBD1 TRBJ1-1
TGTGCCAGCTCTATAGGGATCTCCTACGAGCAGTACTTC CASSIGISYEQYF TRBV6-1 - - TRBJ2-7
TGTGCCAGCCAGACGGAGAACTTAGGACAGCCCCAGCATTTT CASQTENLGQPQHF TRBV10-3 - - TRBJ1-5
TGTGCCAGCAGTTACTCCGAGACTAAGAACACTGAAGCTTTCTTT CASSYSETKNTEAFF TRBV6-5 - - TRBJ1-1
TGTGCCAGCAGACGGACAGCGGGAGGCAATCAGCCCCAGCATTTT CASRRTAGGNQPQHF TRBV6-5 once - TRBJ1-5
TGTGCCAGCAGCAGCACGCGGGAGATGGGTCCCTACGAGCAGTACTTC CASSSTREMGPYEQYF TRBV11-1 - TRBD2 TRBJ2-7
TGTGCCAGTAGTATAGCGGTAGGGGGGAATTCACCCCTCCACTTT CASSIAVGGNSPLHF TRBV19 - - TRBJ1-6
TGTGCCAGCACTTTACACCTAGCGGGAGAGCAGTACTTC CASTLHLAGEQYF TRBV6-5 - TRBD2 TRBJ2-7
TGTGCCAGCAGTCCCGGGGGAACTCCCAATTCACCCCTCCACTTT CASSPGGTPNSPLHF TRBV6-5 - - TRBJ1-6
TGTGCCTGGAGCGAAGGACCCCGGACCGGGGAGCTGTTTTTT CAWSEGPRTGELFF TRBV30 - - TRBJ2-2